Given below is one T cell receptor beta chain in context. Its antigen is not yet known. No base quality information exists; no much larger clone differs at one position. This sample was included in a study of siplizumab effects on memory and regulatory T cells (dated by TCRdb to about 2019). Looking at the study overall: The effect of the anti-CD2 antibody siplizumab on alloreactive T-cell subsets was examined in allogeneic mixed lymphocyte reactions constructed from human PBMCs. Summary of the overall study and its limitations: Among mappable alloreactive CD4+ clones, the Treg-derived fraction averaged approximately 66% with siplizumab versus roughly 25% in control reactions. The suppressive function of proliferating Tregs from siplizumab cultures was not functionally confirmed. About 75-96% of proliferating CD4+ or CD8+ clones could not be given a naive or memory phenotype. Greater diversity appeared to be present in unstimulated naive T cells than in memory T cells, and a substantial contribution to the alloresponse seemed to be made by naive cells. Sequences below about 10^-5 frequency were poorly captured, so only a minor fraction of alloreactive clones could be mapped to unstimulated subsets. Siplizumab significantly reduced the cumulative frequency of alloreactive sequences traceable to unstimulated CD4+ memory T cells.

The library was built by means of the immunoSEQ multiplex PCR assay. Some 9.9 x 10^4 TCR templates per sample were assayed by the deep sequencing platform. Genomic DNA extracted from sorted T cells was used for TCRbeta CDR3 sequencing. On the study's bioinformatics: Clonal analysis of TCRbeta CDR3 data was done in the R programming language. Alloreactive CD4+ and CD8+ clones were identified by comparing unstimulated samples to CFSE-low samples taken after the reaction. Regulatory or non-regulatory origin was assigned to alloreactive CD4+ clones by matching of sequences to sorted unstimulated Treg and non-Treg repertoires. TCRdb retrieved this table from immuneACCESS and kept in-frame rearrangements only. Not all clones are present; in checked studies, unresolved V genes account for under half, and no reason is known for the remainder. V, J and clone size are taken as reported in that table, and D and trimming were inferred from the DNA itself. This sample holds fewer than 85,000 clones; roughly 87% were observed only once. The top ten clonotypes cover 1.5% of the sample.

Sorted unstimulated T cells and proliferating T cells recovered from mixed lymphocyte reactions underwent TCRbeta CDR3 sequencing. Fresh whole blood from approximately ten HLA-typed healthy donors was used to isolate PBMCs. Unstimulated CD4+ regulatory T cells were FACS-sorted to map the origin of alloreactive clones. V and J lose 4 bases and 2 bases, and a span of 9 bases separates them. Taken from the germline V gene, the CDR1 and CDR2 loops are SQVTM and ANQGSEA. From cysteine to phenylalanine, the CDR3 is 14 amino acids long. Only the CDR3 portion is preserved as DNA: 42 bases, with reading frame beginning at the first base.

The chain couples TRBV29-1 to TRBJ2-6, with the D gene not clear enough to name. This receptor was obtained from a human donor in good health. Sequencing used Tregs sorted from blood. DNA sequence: TGCAGCGTTGTAGGCGCCCCTGGGGCCAACGTCCTGACTTTC. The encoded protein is CSVVGAPGANVLTF. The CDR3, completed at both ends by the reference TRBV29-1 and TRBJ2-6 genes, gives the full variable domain SAVISQKPSRDICQRGTSLTIQCQVDSQVTMMFWYRQQPGQSLTLIATANQGSEATYESGFVIDKFPISRPNLTFSTLTVSNMSPEDSSIYLCSVVGAPGANVLTFGAGSRLTVL.